This T cell receptor (beta chain) was sequenced in a study of human T cells and chemical hapten exposure. Study-wide context: Variability of per-sample TCR yields stemmed mainly from small differences in pooled library volume.

General study findings and limits: TCRs at a frequency above 1 in 1000 stayed unchanged with DPC sensitization.

Individual cDNA molecules (in the library) carried attached unique molecular identifiers. Original processing notes: Per-sample TCR counts ranged from roughly 23,224 to 750,000, median roughly 96,000. TCRdb redid the calling of the reads with MiXCR, one entry per CDR3 protein. These V and J calls originate from TCRdb's pipeline instead of the authors' own analysis. Seen here are 100,000 to 150,000 distinct CDR3 sequences, less than 10% observed once, and the top ten hold about 1.4%. This clonotype was picked up a small number of times. Antigen specificity is unknown. Total RNA was extracted from unfractionated whole blood. V lost 4 bases, J lost 4 bases, and 10 bases stayed unmatched. The CDR3 loop spans 17 amino acids. Germline CDR1 is MDHEN and CDR2 is SYDVKM.

This TCR derives from a human donor in good health. Some clones in this sample may be carry-over from other donors' samples. The rearrangement uses TRBV28 and TRBJ2-2; 9 bases match TRBD1. The sample taken for sequencing was whole blood. The CDR3: CASSSTGTGSSTGELFF. DNA of the CDR3: TGTGCCAGCAGTTCTACTGGGACAGGGAGTTCCACCGGGGAGCTGTTTTTT.